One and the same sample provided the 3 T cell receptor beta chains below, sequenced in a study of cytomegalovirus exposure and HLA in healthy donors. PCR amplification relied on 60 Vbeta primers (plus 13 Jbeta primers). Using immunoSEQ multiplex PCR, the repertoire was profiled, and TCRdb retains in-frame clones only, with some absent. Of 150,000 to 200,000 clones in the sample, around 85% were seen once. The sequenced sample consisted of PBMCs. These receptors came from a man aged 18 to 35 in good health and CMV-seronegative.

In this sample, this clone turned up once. The CDR3: CASSTGTGENIQYF. DNA for the CDR3: TGTGCCAGCAGCACAGGGACAGGGGAAAACATTCAGTACTTC. This chain links TRBV5-4 with TRBJ2-4, with TRBD1 identical over 10 bases. CDR3 length equals 14 residues. Germline CDR1 and CDR2: SGHNT and YYREEE (reference sequence). The trim removed 4 bases at V and 5 bases at J, leaving 3 bases unmatched.

CDR3 bases: TGCGCCAGCAGCCAAGATTCGAGGCAGGGCCAAATCTATGGCTACACCTTC. Translated, it gives CASSQDSRQGQIYGYTF. The chain combines TRBV4-3 with TRBJ1-2; a weak D match, TRBD1 (5 bases). The CDR3 has 17 amino acids. Trimming cost V 0 bases and J 4 bases, with 18 bases left between them. CDR1 and CDR2 from the germline V gene are LGHNA and YSLEER.

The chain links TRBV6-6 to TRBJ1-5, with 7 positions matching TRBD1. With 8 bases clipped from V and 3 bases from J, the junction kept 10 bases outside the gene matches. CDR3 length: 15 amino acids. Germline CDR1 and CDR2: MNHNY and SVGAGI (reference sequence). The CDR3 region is CASGSQGGPNQPQHF. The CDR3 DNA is TGTGCCAGCGGGAGCCAGGGGGGACCCAATCAGCCCCAGCATTTT.